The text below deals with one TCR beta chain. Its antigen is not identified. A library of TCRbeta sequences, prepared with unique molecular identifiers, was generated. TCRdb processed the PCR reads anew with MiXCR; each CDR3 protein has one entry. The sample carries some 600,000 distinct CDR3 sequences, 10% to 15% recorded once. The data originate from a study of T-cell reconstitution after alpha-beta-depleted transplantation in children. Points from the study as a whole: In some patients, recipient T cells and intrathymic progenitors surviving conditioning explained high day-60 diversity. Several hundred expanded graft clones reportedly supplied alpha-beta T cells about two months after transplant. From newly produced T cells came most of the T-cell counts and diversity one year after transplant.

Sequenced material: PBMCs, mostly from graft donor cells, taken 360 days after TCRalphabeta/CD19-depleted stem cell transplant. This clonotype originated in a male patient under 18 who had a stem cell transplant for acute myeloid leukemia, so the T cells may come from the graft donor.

CDR3: CASSPNKGRPLTDTQYF. The CDR3 bases are TGTGCCAGCAGCCCGAATAAGGGCAGACCACTGACAGATACGCAGTATTTT. This chain uses TRBV3-1 with TRBJ2-3; D gene uncertain. The V and J ends lost 4 bases and 3 bases respectively, with 20 bases between them. Germline V gene lookup returns CDR1 LGHDT and CDR2 YNNKEL (reference sequence). The CDR3 extends over 17 amino acids.